What follows are 14 T cell receptor beta chains derived from one specimen sequenced in a study of blood T cell repertoires in COVID-19. Sequenced by immunoSEQ multiplex PCR; TCRdb stores in-frame clones only, minus some. Of 90,000 or so clones detected, over 80% appear once; the ten largest clones hold under 2%. Sequencing used peripheral blood. These receptors all stem from a human donor with active COVID-19. The donor label of this sample is uncertain.

The chain is built from TRBV20-1 and TRBJ1-2; unclear D gene. This CDR3 has 11 amino acids. V lost 2 bases and J 3 bases, leaving 4 bases between the germline ends. Germline lookup yields CDR1 DFQATT and CDR2 SNEGSKA (reference sequence). CDR3 sequence (DNA): TGCAGTGCTAGACCCGACTATGGCTACACCTTC. This translates into CSARPDYGYTF.

A few counts support this clone. This chain joins TRBV7-8 and TRBJ1-5; 7 bases agree with TRBD1. The CDR3 contains 15 residues. Trimming removed 4 bases from V and 3 bases from J; junction bases left unmatched: 6. Germline V gene data show CDR1 as SGHVS and CDR2 as FQNEAQ. The CDR3 is CASSSGQVFNQPQHF. In nucleotides, the CDR3 is TGTGCCAGCAGCTCCGGACAGGTATTCAATCAGCCCCAGCATTTT.

This clone was detected only a few times. This chain joins TRBV19 and TRBJ2-1; 7 bases are shared with TRBD2. The ends lost 6 bases at V and 0 bases at J; junction bases unmatched: 5. The CDR3 totals 15 residues. Looked up from germline, CDR1 is LNHDA and CDR2 is SQIVND (reference sequence). CDR3 nucleotides: TGTGCCAGTAGCGAATGGGGGGGCTCCTACAATGAGCAGTTCTTC. As protein: CASSEWGGSYNEQFF.

The chain couples TRBV9 to TRBJ2-1; D is ambiguous. This CDR3 is built from 12 residues. Germline values: CDR1 SGDLS, CDR2 YYNGEE. V lost 8 bases to trimming and J lost 8 bases, with 14 bases between them. CDR3 coding DNA: TGTGCCAGTTCATATGTGGGCGATGAGCAGTTCTTC. This gives the protein CASSYVGDEQFF.

This clone is a singleton in its sample. This chain joins TRBV7-2 and TRBJ2-5, with 11 positions matching TRBD1. With 4 bases clipped from V and 7 bases from J, the junction kept 5 bases outside the gene matches. Germline lookup yields CDR1 SGHTA and CDR2 FQGNSA. The CDR3 spans 14 residues. The CDR3 nucleotides are TGTGCCAGCAGCTCTGGACAGGGGGCTGTGACCCAGTACTTC. Its protein product is CASSSGQGAVTQYF.

V usage is TRBV6-2 or TRBV6-3 and J usage is TRBJ2-2; TRBD1 matches 10 bases. The CDR3 is made up of 15 amino acids. Trimming took 5 bases from V and 7 from J; bases not matched to a gene: 7. The germline CDR1 and CDR2 sequences are MNHEY and SVGEGT. In DNA form, the CDR3 reads TGTGCCAGCAGTACCGGGACAGGGGTGCTCGGGGAGCTGTTTTTT. Its protein is CASSTGTGVLGELFF.

The sample holds one count of this clone. The same CDR3 arises from other DNA sequences in this sample as well. The chain uses TRBV11-2 and TRBJ1-4; TRBD1 matches 8 bases. Unmatched junction bases numbered 0, after V lost 3 bases and J lost 0 bases. The CDR3 runs to 15 residues. Germline values: CDR1 SGHAT, CDR2 FQNNGV. CDR3: CASSLTGATNEKLFF. The CDR3 nucleotides read TGTGCCAGCAGCTTGACAGGGGCAACTAATGAAAAACTGTTTTTT.

The genes are TRBV28 and TRBJ2-3; 8 bases map to TRBD1. CDR3 length: 15 amino acids. Germline CDR1 reads MDHEN; CDR2 reads SYDVKM. J was trimmed by 1 base and V by 6 bases; bases with no gene match: 6. DNA for the CDR3: TGTGCCAGCAGCCCCAGGGGGCGCGGCACAGATACGCAGTATTTT. Protein: CASSPRGRGTDTQYF.

The rearrangement links TRBV5-5 to TRBJ2-2, with D perhaps TRBD2 (5 bases). Germline V gene sequence: CDR1 SGHKS, CDR2 YYEKEE (reference sequence). The length of the CDR3 is 16 residues. V lost 3 bases and J lost 4, with 16 bases in between. Written as DNA, the CDR3 is TGTGCCAGCAGCTCGCGGGTGGCCTCCTCCACCGGGGAGCTGTTTTTT. It encodes CASSSRVASSTGELFF.

V and J are TRBV13 and TRBJ1-4; D possibly corresponds to TRBD1 (5 bases). Trimming left V 5 bases short and J 4 bases short, with 17 bases between. Germline V gives CDR1 PRHDT, CDR2 FYEKMQ (reference sequence). The CDR3 spans 16 residues. As DNA, the CDR3 is TGTGCCAGCAGCCGAGATCCGGGACTAAGTAATGAAAAACTGTTTTTT. Protein product: CASSRDPGLSNEKLFF.

The gene calls are TRBV4-2 and TRBJ2-3; 8 nucleotides line up with TRBD2. V gave up 1 base and J gave up 3 bases; unmatched junction bases: 6. Germline assignment: CDR1 LGHNA and CDR2 YNFKEQ. The length of the CDR3 is 16 residues. DNA for the CDR3: TGTGCCAGCAGCCAAGGAGCGGGGGCGCGGACAGATACGCAGTATTTT. This encodes CASSQGAGARTDTQYF.

The chain is built from TRBV19 and TRBJ1-1, with TRBD1 matching over 8 bases. Germline CDR1 is LNHDA and CDR2 is SQIVND (reference sequence). The CDR3 contains 15 residues. The V and J ends lost 3 bases and 4 bases, in that order; junction bases with no gene match: 7. In nucleotides, the CDR3 is TGTGCCAGTAGTATGACAGGGGAGATTGGCACTGAAGCTTTCTTT. Its protein is CASSMTGEIGTEAFF. The full variable domain, its missing parts supplied by reference TRBV19 and TRBJ1-1, is DGGITQSPKYLFRKEGQNVTLSCEQNLNHDAMYWYRQDPGQGLRLIYYSQIVNDFQKGDIAEGYSVSREKKESFPLTVTSAQKNPTAFYLCASSMTGEIGTEAFFGQGTRLTVV.

The gene calls are TRBV19 and TRBJ1-6; TRBD1 might be the D (6 bases). Germline CDR1 LNHDA, CDR2 SQIVND (reference sequence). The V and J ends lost 3 bases and 0 bases respectively, with 21 bases between them. This CDR3 has 20 amino acids. The CDR3 sequence is CASSIRREGGTGSYNSPLHF. CDR3 sequence (DNA): TGTGCCAGTAGTATTAGGCGCGAAGGGGGTACGGGCTCCTATAATTCACCCCTCCACTTT.

This clone was recorded once. The rearrangement links TRBV3-1 (or the pseudogene TRBV3-2) to TRBJ1-1, with D perhaps TRBD1 (5 bases). The V gene's germline CDR1 is LGHDT and CDR2 YNNKEL (reference sequence). Between the trimmed V and J ends, which lost 3 bases and 1 base, there was a span of 15 bases. The CDR3 spans 16 residues. The CDR3 protein is CASSQTPDSKNTEAFF. Written as DNA, the CDR3 is TGTGCCAGCAGCCAGACTCCCGACAGTAAGAACACTGAAGCTTTCTTT.